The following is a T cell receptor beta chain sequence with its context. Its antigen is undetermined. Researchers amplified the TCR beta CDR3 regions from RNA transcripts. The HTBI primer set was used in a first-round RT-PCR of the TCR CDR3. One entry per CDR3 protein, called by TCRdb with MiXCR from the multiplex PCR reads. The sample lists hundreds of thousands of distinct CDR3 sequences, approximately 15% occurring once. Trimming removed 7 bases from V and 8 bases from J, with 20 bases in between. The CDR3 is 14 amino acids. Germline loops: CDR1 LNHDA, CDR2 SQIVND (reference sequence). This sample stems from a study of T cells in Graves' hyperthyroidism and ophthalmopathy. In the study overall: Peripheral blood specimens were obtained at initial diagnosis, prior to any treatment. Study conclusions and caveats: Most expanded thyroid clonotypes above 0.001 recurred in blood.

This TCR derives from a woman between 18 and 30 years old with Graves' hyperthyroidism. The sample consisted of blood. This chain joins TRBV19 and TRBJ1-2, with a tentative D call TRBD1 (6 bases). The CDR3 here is CASTRDRDKGGYTF. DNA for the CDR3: TGTGCCAGTACTCGGGATCGGGACAAAGGGGGCTACACCTTC. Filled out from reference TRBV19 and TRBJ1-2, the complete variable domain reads DGGITQSPKYLFRKEGQNVTLSCEQNLNHDAMYWYRQDPGQGLRLIYYSQIVNDFQKGDIAEGYSVSREKKESFPLTVTSAQKNPTAFYLCASTRDRDKGGYTFGSGTRLTVV.